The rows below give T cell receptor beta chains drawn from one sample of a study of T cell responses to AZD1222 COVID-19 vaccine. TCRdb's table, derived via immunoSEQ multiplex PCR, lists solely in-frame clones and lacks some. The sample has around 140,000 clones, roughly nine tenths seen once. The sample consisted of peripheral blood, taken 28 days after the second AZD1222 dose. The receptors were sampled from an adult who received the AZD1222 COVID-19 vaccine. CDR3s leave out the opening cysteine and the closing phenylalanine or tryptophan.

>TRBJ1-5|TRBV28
ASSPAGGGGQPQH
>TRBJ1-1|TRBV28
ASSLGGGGWNTEAF
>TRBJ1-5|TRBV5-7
ASSFPGEDSNQPQH
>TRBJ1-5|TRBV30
AWSGGGDQPQH
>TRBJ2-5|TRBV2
ASSTETQY
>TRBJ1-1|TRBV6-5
ASRRRTDNTEAF
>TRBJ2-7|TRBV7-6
ASSPLTGFEQY
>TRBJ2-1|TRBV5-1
ASVTGGAGNEQF
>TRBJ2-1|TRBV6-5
ASSPGTEQF
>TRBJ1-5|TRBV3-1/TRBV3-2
ASSQGRGGQPQH
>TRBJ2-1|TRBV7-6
ASSLGLAGNSYNEQF
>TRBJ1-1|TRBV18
ASSRLPGQGNTEAF
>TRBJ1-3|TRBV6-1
ASSAWRQGPGNTIY
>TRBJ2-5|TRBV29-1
SVRQGRETQY
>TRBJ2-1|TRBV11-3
ASSLESGLAGVGSYNEQF
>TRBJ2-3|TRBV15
ATSRAIPGLDTQY
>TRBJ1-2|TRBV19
ASTGTGGEDYGYT
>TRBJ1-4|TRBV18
ASFRGLNEKLF
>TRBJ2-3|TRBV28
ASSRIRTDTQY
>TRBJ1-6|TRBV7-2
ASSLDRGHSPLH
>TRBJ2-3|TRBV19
ASRSSGRVTDTQY
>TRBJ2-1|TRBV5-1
ASSPPSGGEQF
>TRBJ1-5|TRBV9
ASSLGGAGNQPQH
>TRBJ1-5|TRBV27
ASKRGQSSNQPQH
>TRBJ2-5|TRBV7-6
ASSLAIGSQETQY
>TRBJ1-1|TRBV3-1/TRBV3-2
ASSQGGKTEAF
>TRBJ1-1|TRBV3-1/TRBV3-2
ASSDTGGTEAF
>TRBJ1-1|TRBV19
ASSIGGGGTEAF
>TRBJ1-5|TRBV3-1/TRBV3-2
ASSQDPHQPQH
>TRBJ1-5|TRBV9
ASSPDLLGQPQH
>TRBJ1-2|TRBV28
ASSPDSYGYT
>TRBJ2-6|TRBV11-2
ASSPSGRASFSGANVLT
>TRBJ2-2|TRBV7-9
ASSSTRGRLTGELF
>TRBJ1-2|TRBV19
ASTQGPYGYT
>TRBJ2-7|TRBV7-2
ASSLIALFSDSSYEQY
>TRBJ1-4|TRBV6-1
ASSESGGGLEKLF
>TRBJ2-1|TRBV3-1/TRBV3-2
ASSQRERSYNEQF
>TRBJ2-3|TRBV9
ASSWGGSLTDTQY
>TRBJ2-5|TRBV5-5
ASSPPGGEETQY
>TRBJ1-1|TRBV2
ASSPPVGGTEAF
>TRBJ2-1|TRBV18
ASSPTTGSTYNEQF
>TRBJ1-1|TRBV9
ASSVAPQGNTEAF
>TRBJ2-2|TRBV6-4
ASSDSMTRDTGELF
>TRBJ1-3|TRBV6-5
ASSFGNTIY
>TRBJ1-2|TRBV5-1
ASSVLQEAGYT
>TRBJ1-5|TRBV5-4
ASSLAGGNQPQH
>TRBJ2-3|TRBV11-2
ASSDQGLITDTQY
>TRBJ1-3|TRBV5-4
ASSLGGNPGNTIY
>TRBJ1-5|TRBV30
AWKGQGGNQPQH
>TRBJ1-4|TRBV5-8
ASSSGTGLLNEKLF
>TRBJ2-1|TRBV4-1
ASSQDLGYNEQF
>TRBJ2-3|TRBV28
ASTLRGGYSDTQY
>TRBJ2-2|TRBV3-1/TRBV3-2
ASSRRGRNTGELF
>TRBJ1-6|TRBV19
ASTVGSQGGTYNSPLH
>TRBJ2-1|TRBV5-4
ASSLEYNEQF
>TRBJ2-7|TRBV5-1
ASSKDSFEQY
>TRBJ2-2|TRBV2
ASSVRGVAAGELF
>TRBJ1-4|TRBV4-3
ASSQDGGGLKEKLF
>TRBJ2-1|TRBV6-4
ASSKGESSYNEQF
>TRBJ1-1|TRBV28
ASIPASLMNTEAF